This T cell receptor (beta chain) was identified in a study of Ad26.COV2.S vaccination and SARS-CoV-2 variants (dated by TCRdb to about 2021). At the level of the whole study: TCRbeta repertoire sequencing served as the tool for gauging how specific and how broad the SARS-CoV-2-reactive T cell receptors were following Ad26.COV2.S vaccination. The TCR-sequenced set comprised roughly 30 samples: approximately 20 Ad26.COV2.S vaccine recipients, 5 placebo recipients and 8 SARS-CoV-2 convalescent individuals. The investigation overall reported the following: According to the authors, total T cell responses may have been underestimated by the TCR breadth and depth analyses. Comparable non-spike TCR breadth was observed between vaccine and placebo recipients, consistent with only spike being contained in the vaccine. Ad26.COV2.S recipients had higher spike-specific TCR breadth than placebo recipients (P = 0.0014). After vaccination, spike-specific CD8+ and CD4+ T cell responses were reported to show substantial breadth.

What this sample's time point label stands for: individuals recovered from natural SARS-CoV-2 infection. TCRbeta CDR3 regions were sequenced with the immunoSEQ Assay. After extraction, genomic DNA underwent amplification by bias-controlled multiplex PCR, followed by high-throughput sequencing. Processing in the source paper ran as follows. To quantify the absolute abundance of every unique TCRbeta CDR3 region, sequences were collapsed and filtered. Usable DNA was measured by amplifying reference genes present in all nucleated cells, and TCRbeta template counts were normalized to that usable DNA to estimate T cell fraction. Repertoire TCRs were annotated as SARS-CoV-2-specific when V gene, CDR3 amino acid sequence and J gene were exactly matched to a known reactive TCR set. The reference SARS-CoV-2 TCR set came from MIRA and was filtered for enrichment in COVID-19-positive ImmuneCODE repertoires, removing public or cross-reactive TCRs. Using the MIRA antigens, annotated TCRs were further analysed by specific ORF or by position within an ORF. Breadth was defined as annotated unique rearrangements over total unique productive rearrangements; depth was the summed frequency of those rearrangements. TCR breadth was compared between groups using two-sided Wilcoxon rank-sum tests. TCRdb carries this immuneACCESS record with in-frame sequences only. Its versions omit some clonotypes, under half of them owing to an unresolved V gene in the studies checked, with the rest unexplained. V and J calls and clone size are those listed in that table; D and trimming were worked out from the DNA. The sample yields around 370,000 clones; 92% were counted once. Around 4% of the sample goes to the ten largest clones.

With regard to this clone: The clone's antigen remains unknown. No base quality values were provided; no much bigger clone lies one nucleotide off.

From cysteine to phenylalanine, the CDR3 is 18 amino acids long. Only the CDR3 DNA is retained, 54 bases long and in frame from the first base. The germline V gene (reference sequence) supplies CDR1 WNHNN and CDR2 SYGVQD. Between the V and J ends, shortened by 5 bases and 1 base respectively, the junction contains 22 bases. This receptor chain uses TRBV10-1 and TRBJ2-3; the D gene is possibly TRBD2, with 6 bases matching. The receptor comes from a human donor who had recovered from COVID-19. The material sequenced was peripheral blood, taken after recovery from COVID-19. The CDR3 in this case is CASSPRAGPPSRTDTQYF. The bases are TGCGCCAGCAGTCCCCGGGCGGGACCCCCTTCCCGCACAGATACGCAGTATTTT.